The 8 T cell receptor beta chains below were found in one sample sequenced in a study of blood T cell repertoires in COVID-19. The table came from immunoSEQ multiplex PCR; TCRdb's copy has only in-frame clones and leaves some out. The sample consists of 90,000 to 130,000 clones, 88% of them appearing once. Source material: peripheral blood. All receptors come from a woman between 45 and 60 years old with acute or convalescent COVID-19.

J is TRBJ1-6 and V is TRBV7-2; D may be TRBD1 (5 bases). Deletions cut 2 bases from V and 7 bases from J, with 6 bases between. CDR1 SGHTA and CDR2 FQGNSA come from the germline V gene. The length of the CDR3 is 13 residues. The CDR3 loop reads CASSLRTNSPLHF. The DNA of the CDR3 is TGTGCCAGCAGCTTAAGGACAAATTCACCCCTCCACTTT.

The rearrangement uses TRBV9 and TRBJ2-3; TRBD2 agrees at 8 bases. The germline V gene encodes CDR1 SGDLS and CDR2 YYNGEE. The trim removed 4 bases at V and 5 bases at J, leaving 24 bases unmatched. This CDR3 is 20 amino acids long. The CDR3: CASSQGGLGTSRVVQDTQYF. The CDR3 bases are TGTGCCAGCAGCCAAGGGGGACTAGGGACCAGTCGGGTCGTGCAAGATACGCAGTATTTT. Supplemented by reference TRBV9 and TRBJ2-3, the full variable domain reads DSGVTQTPKHLITATGQRVTLRCSPRSGDLSVYWYQQSLDQGLQFLIQYYNGEERAKGNILERFSAQQFPDLHSELNLSSLELGDSALYFCASSQGGLGTSRVVQDTQYFGPGTRLTVL.

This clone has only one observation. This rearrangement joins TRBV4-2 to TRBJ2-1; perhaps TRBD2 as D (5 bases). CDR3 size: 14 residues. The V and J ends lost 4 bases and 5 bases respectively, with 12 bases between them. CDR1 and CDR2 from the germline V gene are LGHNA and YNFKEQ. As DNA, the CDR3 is TGTGCCAGCAGCCGTTCGGGAACAAACAATGAGCAGTTCTTC. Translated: CASSRSGTNNEQFF.

The DNA of the CDR3 is TGTGCCAGTAGTATGGGGGGGCTAAGAGGCTCCTACAATGAGCAGTTCTTC. This encodes CASSMGGLRGSYNEQFF. The chain joins TRBV19 to TRBJ2-1; D is possibly TRBD2 (7 bases). Germline-derived CDR1 and CDR2 are LNHDA and SQIVND (reference sequence). CDR3 size: 17 residues. Trimming shortened V by 3 bases and J by 0 bases, and 15 bases separated the two germline ends.

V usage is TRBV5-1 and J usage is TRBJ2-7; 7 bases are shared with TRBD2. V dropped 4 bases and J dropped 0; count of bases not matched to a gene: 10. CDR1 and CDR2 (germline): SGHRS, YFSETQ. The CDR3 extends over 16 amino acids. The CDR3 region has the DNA TGCGCCAGCAGCACACAGGCTAGCGGAAGCTCCTACGAGCAGTACTTC. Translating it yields CASSTQASGSSYEQYF.

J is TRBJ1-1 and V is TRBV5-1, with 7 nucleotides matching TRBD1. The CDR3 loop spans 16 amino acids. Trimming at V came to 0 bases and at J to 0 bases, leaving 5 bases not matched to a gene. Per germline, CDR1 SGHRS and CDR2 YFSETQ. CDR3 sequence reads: CASSLGQGRLNTEAFF. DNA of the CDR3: TGCGCCAGCAGCTTGGGACAGGGACGGTTGAACACTGAAGCTTTCTTT.

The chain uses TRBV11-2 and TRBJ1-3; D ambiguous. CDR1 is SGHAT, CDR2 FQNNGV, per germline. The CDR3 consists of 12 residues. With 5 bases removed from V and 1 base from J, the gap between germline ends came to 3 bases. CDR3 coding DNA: TGTGCCAGCAGCCCGTCTGGAAACACCATATATTTT. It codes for CASSPSGNTIYF.

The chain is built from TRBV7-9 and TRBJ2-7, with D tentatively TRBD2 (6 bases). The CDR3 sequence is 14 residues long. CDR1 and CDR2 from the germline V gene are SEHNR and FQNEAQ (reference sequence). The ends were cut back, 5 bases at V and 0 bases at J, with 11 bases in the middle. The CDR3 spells CASSQQRVSYEQYF. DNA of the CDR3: TGTGCCAGCAGCCAACAGCGGGTCTCCTACGAGCAGTACTTC.